This T cell receptor beta chain was observed in a study of blood T cell repertoires in COVID-19. In the study overall: Samples representing acute and convalescent COVID-19 were sourced from the United States, Italy and Spain.

In the study's own analysis: It was from reference gene primer amplification that nucleated cell counts were estimated. TCRdb keeps only in-frame clones here, not all; method: immunoSEQ multiplex PCR. Clone size and the V and J calls come from that table; the DNA yielded D and trimming. The sample has hundreds of thousands of clones, around 89% seen once; the top ten hold about 1%. This TCR came from a man aged 45-65 years who had been exposed to COVID-19. Sample: PBMCs or T cells enriched from blood (not recorded which).

DNA of the CDR3: TGTGCCATCAGTGCTCTAGGCTACGAGCAGTACGTC. Translation gives CAISALGYEQYV. The chain carries TRBV10-3 and TRBJ2-7; the D is unclear. The CDR3 length is 12 residues. With 4 bases removed from V and 3 bases from J, the gap between germline ends came to 7 bases. From germline, CDR1 is ENHRY and CDR2 SYGVKD.